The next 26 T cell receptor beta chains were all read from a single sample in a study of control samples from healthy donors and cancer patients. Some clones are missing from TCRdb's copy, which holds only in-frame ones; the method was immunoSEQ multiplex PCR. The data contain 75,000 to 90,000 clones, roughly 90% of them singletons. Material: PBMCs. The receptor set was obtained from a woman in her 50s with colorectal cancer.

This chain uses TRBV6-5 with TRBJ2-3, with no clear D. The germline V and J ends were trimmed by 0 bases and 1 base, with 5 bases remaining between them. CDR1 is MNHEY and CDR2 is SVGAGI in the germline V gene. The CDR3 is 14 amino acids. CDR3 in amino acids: CASSYSIGTDTQYF. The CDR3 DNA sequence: TGTGCCAGCAGTTACTCCATAGGCACAGATACGCAGTATTTT.

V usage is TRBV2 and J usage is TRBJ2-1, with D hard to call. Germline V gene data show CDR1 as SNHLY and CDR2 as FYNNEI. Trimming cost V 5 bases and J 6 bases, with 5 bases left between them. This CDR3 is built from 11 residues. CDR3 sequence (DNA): TGTGCCAGCAGTAAGAGCAATGAGCAGTTCTTC. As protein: CASSKSNEQFF.

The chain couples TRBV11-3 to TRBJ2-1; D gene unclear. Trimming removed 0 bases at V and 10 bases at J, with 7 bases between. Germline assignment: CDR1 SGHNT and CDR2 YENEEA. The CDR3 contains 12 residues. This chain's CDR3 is CASSLEGAEQFF. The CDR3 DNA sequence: TGTGCCAGCAGCTTAGAAGGAGCGGAGCAGTTCTTC.

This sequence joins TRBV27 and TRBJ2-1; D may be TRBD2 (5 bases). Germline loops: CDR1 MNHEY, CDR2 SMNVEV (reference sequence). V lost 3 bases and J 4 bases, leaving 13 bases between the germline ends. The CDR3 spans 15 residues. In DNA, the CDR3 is TGTGCCAGCAGTTTTGGGTGGGGAGAATACAATGAGCAGTTCTTC. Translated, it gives CASSFGWGEYNEQFF.

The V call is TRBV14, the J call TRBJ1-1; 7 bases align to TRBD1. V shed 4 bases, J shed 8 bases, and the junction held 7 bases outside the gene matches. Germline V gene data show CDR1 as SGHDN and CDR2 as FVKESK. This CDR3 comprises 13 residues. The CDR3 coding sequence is TGTGCCAGCAGCCGTAACAGGGGTTACGAAGCTTTCTTT. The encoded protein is CASSRNRGYEAFF.

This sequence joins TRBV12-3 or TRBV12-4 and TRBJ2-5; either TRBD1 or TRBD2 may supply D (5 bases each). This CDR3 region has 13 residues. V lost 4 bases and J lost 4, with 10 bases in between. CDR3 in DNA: TGTGCCAGCAGTTCCGGGACCACAGAGACCCAGTACTTC. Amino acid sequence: CASSSGTTETQYF.

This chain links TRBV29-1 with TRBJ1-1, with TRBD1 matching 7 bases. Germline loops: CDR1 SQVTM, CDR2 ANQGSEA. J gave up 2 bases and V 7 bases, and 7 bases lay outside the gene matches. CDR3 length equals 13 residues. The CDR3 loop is CSGIQGFNTEAFF. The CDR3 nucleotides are TGCAGCGGTATACAGGGGTTTAACACTGAAGCTTTCTTT. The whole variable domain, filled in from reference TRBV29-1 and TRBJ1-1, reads SAVISQKPSRDICQRGTSLTIQCQVDSQVTMMFWYRQQPGQSLTLIATANQGSEATYESGFVIDKFPISRPNLTFSTLTVSNMSPEDSSIYLCSGIQGFNTEAFFGQGTRLTVV.

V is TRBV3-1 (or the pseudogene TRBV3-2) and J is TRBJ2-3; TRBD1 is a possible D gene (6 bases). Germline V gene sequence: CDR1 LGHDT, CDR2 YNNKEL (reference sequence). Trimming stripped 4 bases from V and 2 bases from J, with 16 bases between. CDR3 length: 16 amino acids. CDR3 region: CASSLTGMGPTDTQYF. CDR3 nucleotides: TGTGCCAGCAGCCTCACAGGGATGGGTCCCACAGATACGCAGTATTTT.

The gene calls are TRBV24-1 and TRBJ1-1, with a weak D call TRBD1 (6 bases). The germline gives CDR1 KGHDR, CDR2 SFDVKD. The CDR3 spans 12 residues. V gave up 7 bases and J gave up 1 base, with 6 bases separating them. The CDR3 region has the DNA TGTGCCACCAGGGACAGGAACACTGAAGCTTTCTTT. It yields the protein CATRDRNTEAFF.

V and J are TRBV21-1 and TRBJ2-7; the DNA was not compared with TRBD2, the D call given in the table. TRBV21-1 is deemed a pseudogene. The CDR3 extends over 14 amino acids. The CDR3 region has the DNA TGTGCCAGCCCCCGGGACGGGAGCTCCTACGAGCAGTACGTC. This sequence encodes CASPRDGSSYEQYV.

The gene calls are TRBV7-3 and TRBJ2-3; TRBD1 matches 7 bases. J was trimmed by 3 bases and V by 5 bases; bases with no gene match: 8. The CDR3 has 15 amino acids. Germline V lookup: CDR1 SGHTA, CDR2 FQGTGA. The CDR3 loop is CASSLTGWITDTQYF. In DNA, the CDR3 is TGTGCCAGCAGCCTGACAGGGTGGATAACAGATACGCAGTATTTT.

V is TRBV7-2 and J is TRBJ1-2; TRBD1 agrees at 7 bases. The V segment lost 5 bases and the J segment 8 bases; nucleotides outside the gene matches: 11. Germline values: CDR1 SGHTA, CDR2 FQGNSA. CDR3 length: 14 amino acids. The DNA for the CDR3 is TGTGCCAGCAGCCCAGAGGGGACAGTAGCCGGCTACACCTTC. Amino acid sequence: CASSPEGTVAGYTF.

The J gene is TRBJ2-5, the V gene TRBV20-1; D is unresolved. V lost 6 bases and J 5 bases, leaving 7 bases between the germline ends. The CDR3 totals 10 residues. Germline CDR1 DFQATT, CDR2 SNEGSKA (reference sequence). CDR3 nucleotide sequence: TGCAGTGCCGGGTCCGAGACCCAGTACTTC. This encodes CSAGSETQYF.

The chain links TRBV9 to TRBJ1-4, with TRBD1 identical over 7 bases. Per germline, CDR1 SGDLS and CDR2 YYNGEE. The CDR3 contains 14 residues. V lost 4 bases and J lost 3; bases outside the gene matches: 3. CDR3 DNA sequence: TGTGCCAGCAGCCCTCAGGGGGCTAATGAAAAACTGTTTTTT. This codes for CASSPQGANEKLFF.

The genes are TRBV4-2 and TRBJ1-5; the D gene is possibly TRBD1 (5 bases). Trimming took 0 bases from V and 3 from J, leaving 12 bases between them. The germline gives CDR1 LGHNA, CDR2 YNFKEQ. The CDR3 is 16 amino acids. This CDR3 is CASSQDRVGANQPQHF. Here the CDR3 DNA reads TGTGCCAGCAGCCAAGATCGCGTCGGGGCCAATCAGCCCCAGCATTTT.

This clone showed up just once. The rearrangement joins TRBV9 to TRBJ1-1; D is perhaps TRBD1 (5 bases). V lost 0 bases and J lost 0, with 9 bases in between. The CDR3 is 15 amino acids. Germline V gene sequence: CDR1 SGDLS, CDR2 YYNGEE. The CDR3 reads CASSVAGTMNTEAFF. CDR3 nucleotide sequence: TGTGCCAGCAGCGTAGCAGGGACCATGAACACTGAAGCTTTCTTT.

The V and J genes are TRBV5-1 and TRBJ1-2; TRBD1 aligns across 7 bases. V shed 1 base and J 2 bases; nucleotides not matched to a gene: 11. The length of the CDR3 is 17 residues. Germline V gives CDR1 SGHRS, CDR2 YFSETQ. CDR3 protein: CASSLMYNTGQNYGYTF. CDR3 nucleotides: TGCGCCAGCAGCTTGATGTATAATACGGGACAGAACTATGGCTACACCTTC.

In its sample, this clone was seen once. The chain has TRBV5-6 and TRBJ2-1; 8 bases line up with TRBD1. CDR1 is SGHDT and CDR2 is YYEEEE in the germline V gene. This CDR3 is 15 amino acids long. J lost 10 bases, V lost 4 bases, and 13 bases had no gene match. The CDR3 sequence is CASSRGRQGAWEQFF. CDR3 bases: TGTGCCAGCAGCCGTGGTAGGCAGGGGGCATGGGAGCAGTTCTTC.

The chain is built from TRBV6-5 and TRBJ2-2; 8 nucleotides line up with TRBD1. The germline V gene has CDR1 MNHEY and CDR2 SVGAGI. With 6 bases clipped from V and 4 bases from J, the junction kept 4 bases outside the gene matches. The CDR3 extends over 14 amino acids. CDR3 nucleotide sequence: TGTGCCAGCAGGCAGGGGGCGGGCACCGGGGAGCTGTTTTTT. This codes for CASRQGAGTGELFF.

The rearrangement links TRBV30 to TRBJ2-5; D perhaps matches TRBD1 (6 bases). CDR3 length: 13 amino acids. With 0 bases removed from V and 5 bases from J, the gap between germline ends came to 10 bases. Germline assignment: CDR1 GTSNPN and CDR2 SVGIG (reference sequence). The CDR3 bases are TGTGCCTGGAGTGTACTGCAGGGGGAGACCCAGTACTTC. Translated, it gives CAWSVLQGETQYF.

The CDR3, as DNA: TGCGCCAGCAGCTTACAAGTTGACACTGAAGCTTTCTTT. Protein sequence: CASSLQVDTEAFF. The genes are TRBV5-1 and TRBJ1-1; the D is unclear. CDR1 is SGHRS, CDR2 YFSETQ, per germline. V dropped 2 bases and J dropped 3 bases, with 8 bases sitting between them. The CDR3 length is 13 residues.

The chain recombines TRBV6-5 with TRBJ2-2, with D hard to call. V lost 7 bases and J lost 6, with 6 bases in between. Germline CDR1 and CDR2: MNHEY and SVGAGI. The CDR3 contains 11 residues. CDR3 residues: CASIEAGELFF. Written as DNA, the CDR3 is TGTGCCAGCATCGAGGCCGGGGAGCTGTTTTTT.

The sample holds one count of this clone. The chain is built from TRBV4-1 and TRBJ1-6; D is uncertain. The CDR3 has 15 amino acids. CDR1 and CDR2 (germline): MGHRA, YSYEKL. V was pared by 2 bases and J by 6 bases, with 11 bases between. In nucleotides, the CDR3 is TGCGCCAGCAGCCAATGGTACGCTTCTAATTCACCCCTCCACTTT. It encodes CASSQWYASNSPLHF.

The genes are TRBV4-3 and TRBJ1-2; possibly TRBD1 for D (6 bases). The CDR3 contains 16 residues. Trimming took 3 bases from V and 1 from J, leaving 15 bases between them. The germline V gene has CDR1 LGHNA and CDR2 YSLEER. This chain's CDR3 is CASSQQTGSGNYGYTF. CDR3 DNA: TGCGCCAGCAGCCAGCAAACAGGGAGTGGTAACTATGGCTACACCTTC.

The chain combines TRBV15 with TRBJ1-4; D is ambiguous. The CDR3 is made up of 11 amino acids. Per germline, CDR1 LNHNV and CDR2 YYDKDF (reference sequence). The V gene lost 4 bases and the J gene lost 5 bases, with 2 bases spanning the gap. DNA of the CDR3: TGTGCCACCAGCATGAATGAAAAACTGTTTTTT. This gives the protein CATSMNEKLFF. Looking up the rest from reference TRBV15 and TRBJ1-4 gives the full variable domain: DAMVIQNPRYQVTQFGKPVTLSCSQTLNHNVMYWYQQKSSQAPKLLFHYYDKDFNNEADTPDNFQSRRPNTSFCFLDIRSPGLGDTAMYLCATSMNEKLFFGSGTQLSVL.

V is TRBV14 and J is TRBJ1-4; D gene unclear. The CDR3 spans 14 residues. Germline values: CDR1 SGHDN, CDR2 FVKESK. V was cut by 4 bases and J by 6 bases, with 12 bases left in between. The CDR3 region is CASSLRMGDEKLFF. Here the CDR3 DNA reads TGTGCCAGCAGCCTACGGATGGGAGATGAAAAACTGTTTTTT.